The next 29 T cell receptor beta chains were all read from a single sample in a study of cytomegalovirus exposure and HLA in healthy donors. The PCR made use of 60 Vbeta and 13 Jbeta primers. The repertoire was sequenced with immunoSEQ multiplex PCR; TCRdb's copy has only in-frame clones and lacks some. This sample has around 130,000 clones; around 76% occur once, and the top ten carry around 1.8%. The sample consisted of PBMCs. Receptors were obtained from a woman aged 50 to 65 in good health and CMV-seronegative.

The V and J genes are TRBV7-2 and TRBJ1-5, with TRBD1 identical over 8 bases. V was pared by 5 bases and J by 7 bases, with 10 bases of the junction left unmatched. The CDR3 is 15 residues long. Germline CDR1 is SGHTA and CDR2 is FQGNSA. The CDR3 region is CASSPGQGLGQPQHF. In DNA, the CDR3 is TGTGCCAGCAGCCCCGGACAGGGTTTAGGGCAGCCCCAGCATTTT.

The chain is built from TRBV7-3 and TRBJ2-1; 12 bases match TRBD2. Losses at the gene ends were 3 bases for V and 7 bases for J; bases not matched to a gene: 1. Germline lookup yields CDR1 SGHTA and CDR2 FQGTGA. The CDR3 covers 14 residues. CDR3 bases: TGTGCCAGCAGCTTTGGGACTAGCGGGAATGAGCAGTTCTTC. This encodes CASSFGTSGNEQFF.

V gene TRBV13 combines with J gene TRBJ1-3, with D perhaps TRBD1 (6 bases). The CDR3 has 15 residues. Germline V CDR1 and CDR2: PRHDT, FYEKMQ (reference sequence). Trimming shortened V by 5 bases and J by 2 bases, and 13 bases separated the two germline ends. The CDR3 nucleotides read TGTGCCAGCAGCGGGGGACAAACCCCTGGAAACACCATATATTTT. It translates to CASSGGQTPGNTIYF.

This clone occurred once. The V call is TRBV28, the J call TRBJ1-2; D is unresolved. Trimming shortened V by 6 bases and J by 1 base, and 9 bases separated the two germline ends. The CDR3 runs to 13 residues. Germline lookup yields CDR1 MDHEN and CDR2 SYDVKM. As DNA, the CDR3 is TGTGCCAGCAGAACAGCTAATAACTATGGCTACACCTTC. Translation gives CASRTANNYGYTF.

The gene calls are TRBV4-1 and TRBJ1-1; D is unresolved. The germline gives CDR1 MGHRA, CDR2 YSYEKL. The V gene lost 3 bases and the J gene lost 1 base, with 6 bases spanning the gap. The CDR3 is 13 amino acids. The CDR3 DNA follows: TGCGCCAGCAGCCAGACACGGAACACTGAAGCTTTCTTT. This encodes CASSQTRNTEAFF.

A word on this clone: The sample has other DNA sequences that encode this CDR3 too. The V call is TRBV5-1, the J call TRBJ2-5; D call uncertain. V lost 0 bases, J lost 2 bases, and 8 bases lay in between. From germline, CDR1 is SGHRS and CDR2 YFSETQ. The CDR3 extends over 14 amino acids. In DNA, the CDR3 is TGCGCCAGCAGCTTGGGCGGAGTACAAGAGACCCAGTACTTC. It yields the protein CASSLGGVQETQYF.

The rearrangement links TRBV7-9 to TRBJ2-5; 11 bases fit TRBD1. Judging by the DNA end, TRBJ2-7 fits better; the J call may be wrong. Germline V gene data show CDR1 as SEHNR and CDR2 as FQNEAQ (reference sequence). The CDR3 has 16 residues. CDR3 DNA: TGTGCCAGCAGCGCCCCAACCGGACAGGGGGCGTACGAGCAGTACTTC. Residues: CASSAPTGQGAYEQYF.

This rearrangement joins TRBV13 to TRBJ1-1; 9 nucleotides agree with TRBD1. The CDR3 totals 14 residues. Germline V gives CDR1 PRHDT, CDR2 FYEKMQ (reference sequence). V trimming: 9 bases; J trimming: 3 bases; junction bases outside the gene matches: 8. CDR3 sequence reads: CASLQGAWDTEAFF. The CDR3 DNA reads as TGTGCCAGTCTACAGGGGGCTTGGGACACTGAAGCTTTCTTT.

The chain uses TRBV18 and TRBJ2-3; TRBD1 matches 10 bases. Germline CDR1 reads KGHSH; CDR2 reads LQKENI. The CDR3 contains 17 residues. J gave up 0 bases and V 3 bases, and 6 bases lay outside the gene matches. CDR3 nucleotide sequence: TGTGCCAGCTCACCCACACCGGGACAGGGGAGCACAGATACGCAGTATTTT. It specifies CASSPTPGQGSTDTQYF.

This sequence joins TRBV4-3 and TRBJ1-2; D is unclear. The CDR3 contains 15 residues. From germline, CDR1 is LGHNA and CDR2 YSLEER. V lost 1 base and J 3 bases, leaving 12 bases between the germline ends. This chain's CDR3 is CASSQARRSYYGYTF. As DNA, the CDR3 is TGCGCCAGCAGCCAAGCCCGCCGAAGCTACTATGGCTACACCTTC.

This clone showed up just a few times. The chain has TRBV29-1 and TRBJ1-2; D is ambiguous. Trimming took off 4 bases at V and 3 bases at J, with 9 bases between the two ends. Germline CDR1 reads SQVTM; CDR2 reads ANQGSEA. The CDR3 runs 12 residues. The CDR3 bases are TGCAGCGTTGCAGGAAACCACTATGGCTACACCTTC. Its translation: CSVAGNHYGYTF.

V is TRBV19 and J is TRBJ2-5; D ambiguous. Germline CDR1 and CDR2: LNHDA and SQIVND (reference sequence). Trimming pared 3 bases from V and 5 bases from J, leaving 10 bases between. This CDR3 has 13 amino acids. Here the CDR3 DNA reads TGTGCCAGTAGTATTTTGAGTAGTGAGACCCAGTACTTC. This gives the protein CASSILSSETQYF.

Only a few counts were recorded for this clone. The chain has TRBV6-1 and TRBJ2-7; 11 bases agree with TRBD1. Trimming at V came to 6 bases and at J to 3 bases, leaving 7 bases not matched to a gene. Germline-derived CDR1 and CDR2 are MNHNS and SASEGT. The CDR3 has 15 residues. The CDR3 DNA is TGTGCCAGCAGAGGACAGGGGGCTACCAACTACGAGCAGTACGTC. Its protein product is CASRGQGATNYEQYV.

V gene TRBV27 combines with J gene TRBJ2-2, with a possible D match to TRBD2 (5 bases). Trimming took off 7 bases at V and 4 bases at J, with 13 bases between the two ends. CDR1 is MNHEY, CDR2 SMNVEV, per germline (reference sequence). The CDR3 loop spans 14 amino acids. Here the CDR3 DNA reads TGTGCCAGCAACCCGGGGTTGAGCACCGGGGAGCTGTTTTTT. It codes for CASNPGLSTGELFF.

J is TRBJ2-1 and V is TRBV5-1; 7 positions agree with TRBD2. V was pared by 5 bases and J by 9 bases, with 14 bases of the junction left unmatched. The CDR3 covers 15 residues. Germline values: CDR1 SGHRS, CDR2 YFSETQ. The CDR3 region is CASSLAVPPTSEQFF. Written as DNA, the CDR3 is TGCGCCAGCAGTCTAGCGGTCCCCCCAACCAGTGAGCAGTTCTTC.

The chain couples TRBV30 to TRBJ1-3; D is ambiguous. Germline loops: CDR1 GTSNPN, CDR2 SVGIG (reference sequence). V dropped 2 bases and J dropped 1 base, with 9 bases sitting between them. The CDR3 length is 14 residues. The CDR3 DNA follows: TGTGCCTGGAGTCAAAGGAGATCTGGAAACACCATATATTTT. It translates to CAWSQRRSGNTIYF.

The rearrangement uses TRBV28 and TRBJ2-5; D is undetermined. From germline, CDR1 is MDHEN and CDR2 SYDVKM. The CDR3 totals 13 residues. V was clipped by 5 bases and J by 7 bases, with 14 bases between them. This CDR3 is CASSGGQFATQYF. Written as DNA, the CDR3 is TGTGCCAGCAGTGGCGGCCAGTTCGCGACCCAGTACTTC.

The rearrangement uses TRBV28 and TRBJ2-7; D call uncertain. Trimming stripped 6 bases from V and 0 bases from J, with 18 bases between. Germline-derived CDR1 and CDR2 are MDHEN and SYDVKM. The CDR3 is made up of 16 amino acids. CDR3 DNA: TGTGCCAGCAGGGTAACCACGGTATACGCCTCCTACGAGCAGTACTTC. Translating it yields CASRVTTVYASYEQYF.

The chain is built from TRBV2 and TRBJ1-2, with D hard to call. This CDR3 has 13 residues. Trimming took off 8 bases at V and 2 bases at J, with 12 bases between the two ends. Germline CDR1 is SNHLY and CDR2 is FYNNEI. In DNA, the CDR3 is TGTGCCAGCGGGCCTATAGTCAACTATGGCTACACCTTC. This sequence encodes CASGPIVNYGYTF.

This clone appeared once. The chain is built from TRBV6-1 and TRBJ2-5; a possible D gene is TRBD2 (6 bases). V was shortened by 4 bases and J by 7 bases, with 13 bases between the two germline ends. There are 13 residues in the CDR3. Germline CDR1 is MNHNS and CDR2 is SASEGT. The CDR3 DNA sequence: TGTGCCAGCAGTGGGGCGGGAATAGGGACCCAGTACTTC. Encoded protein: CASSGAGIGTQYF.

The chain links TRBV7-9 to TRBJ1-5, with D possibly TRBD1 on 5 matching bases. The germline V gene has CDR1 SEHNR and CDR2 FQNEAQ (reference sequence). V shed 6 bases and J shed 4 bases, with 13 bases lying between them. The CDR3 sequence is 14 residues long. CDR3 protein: CASSYRQMNQPQHF. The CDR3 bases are TGTGCCAGCAGTTATCGACAGATGAATCAGCCCCAGCATTTT.

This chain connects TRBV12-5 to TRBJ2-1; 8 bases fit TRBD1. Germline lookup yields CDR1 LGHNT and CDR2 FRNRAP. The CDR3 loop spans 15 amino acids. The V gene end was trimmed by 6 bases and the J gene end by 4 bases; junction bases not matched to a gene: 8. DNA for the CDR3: TGTGCTAGTGGCCCGGGACAGGAGATATACAATGAGCAGTTCTTC. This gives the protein CASGPGQEIYNEQFF.

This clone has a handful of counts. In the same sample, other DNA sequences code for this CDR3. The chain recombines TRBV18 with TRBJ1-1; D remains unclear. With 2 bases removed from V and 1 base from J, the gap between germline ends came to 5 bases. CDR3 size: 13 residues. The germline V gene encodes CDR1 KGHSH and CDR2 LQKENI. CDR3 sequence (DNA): TGTGCCAGCTCACCAGGCCAGAACACTGAAGCTTTCTTT. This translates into CASSPGQNTEAFF.

CDR3 DNA: TGTGCCAGCAGTTACTCCGGGACTAGCGGACCTTACGAGCAGTACGTC. Translation: CASSYSGTSGPYEQYV. V gene TRBV6-5 combines with J gene TRBJ2-7; 11 bases line up with TRBD2. CDR3 length: 16 residues. The J segment lost 4 bases and the V segment lost 0 bases, leaving 5 bases of the junction unmatched. In germline, CDR1 is MNHEY, CDR2 SVGAGI.

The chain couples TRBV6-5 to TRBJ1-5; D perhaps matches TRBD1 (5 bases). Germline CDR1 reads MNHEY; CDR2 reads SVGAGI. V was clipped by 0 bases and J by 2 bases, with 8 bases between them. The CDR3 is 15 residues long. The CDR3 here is CASSYSRVGNQPQHF. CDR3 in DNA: TGTGCCAGCAGTTACTCCAGGGTGGGCAATCAGCCCCAGCATTTT.

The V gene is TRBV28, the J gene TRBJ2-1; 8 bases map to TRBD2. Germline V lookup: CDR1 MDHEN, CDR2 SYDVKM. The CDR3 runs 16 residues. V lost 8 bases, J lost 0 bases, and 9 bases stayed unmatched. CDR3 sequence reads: CASLASGWSSYNEQFF. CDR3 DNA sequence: TGTGCCAGCCTTGCTAGCGGGTGGAGCTCCTACAATGAGCAGTTCTTC.

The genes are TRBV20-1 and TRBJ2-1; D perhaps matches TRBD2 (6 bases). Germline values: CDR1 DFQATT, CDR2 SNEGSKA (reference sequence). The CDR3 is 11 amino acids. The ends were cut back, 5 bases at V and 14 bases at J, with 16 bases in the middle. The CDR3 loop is CSAARLGSKFF. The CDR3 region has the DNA TGCAGTGCTGCAAGACTAGGTTCGAAGTTCTTC.

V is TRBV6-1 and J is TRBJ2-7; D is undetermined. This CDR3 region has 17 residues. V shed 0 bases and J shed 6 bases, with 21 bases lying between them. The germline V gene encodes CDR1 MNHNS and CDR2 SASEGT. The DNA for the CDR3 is TGTGCCAGCAGTGAAGCCGGATGGGTAGCTCTTACGTCCGAGCAGTACTTC. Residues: CASSEAGWVALTSEQYF.

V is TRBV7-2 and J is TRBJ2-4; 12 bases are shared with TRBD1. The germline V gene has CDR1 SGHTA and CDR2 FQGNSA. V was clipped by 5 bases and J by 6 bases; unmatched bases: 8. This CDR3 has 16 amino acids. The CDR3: CASSRTPGQGANIQYF. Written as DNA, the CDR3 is TGTGCCAGCAGCCGAACACCGGGACAGGGGGCAAACATTCAGTACTTC. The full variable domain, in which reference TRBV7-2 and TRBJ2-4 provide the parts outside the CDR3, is GAGVSQSPSNKVTEKGKDVELRCDPISGHTALYWYRQSLGQGLEFLIYFQGNSAPDKSGLPSDRFSAERTGGSVSTLTIQRTQQEDSAVYLCASSRTPGQGANIQYFGAGTRLSVL.